This T cell receptor beta chain is from a study of T cells after yellow fever vaccination. This clonotype has just a few counts. Its antigen is still unknown. TCRdb analysed the 5' RACE reads with MiXCR anew, one entry per CDR3 protein. The sample holds about 99,000 distinct CDR3 sequences, around 5.5% seen once. Study-level findings and limits: The presence of abundant clonotypes contaminating from the bulk population was possible in FACS-sorted repertoires. Primary-vaccination clones mostly resurfaced post-booster (96% CD4, about 87% CD8).

The CDR3 consists of 14 residues. V lost 10 bases and J 3 bases, leaving 18 bases between the germline ends. CDR1 is LNHDA, CDR2 SQIVND, per germline (reference sequence). Sequences were derived from CD8+ T cells sorted from PBMCs, sampled 10 days after the yellow fever booster vaccination. The V call is TRBV19, the J call TRBJ1-1, with TRBD1 as a possible D gene (5 bases). This clonotype was sampled from a young man who received the YFV17D yellow fever vaccine. The DNA for the CDR3 is TGTGCCACAGCTAACAGGCTATATTACACTGAAGCTTTCTTT. It is translated as CATANRLYYTEAFF.